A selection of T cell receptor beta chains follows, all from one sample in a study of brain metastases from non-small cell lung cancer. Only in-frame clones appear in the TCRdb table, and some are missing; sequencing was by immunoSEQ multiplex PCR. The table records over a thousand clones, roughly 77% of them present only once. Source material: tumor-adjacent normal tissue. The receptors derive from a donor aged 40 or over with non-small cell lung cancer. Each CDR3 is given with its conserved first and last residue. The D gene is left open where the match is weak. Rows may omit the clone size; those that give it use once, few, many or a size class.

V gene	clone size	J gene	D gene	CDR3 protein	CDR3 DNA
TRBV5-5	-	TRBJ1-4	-	CASSPKQGATNEKLFF	TGTGCCAGCAGCCCAAAACAGGGAGCAACTAATGAAAAACTGTTTTTT
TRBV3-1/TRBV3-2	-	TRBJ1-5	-	CASSHAGNQPQHF	TGTGCCAGCAGCCACGCTGGTAATCAGCCCCAGCATTTT
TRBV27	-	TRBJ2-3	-	CASRDREGTDTQYF	TGTGCCAGCAGAGACAGGGAGGGCACAGATACGCAGTATTTT
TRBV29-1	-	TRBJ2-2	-	CSVVGTINTGELFF	TGCAGCGTTGTTGGGACAATCAACACCGGAGAGCTGTTTTTT
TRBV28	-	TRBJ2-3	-	CASSLSPMGTDTQYF	TGTGCCAGCAGTTTAAGCCCTATGGGCACAGATACGCAGTATTTT
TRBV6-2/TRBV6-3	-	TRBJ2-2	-	CASSDPAGPTGELFF	TGTGCCAGCAGTGACCCCGCAGGTCCCACCGGGGAGCTGTTTTTT
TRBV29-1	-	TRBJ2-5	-	CSVVTGQETQYF	TGCAGCGTTGTAACGGGACAAGAGACCCAGTACTTC
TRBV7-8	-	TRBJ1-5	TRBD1	CASSLTDRGDQPQHF	TGTGCCAGCAGCTTGACAGACAGGGGAGATCAGCCCCAGCATTTT
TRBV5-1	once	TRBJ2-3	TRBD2	CASSFGAGPGWETDTQYF	TGCGCCAGCAGTTTTGGAGCGGGACCTGGTTGGGAGACAGATACGCAGTATTTT
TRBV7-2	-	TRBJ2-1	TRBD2	CASSFTSGPYNEQFF	TGTGCCAGCAGTTTCACTAGCGGCCCCTACAATGAGCAGTTCTTC
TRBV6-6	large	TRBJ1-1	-	CASSEGGMNTEAFF	TGTGCCAGCAGTGAGGGGGGGATGAACACTGAAGCTTTCTTT